The 5 T cell receptor beta chains in this list originate from one sample, sequenced in a study of CD8 T cells in Susac syndrome (dated by TCRdb to the late 2010s). Library creation used the immunoSEQ multiplex PCR assay. RNA was extracted with the RNeasy kit and about 0.5 to 1 ug was reverse transcribed using random hexamers. TCRdb passed the public sequencing reads through fastp at Q25 and MiXCR, retaining productive beta sequences. Rows with one shared CDR3 protein collapse into an entry with the most common genes and DNA. The sample table lists some 200,000 distinct CDR3 sequences, more than 90% of them with a count of one. The ten most abundant clones make up roughly 0.093% of the sample. Material for sequencing was CD4+ T cells from PBMCs. The source of these receptors is a human donor with Susac syndrome.

The J gene is TRBJ1-2, the V gene TRBV11-2; D possibly corresponds to TRBD1 (5 bases). This CDR3 is built from 14 residues. Trimming took 0 bases from V and 4 from J, leaving 9 bases between them. The germline V gene encodes CDR1 SGHAT and CDR2 FQNNGV. This chain's CDR3 is CASSLDLGGYGYTF. The CDR3 DNA reads TGTGCCAGCAGCTTAGATTTGGGGGGCTATGGCTACACCTTC. The full variable domain, rest sourced from reference TRBV11-2 and TRBJ1-2, is EAGVAQSPRYKIIEKRQSVAFWCNPISGHATLYWYQQILGQGPKLLIQFQNNGVVDDSQLPKDRFSAERLKGVDSTLKIQPAKLEDSAVYLCASSLDLGGYGYTFGSGTRLTVV.

This chain links TRBV12-3 or TRBV12-4 with TRBJ1-1; TRBD1 agrees at 7 bases. The V and J ends lost 6 bases and 0 bases, in that order; junction bases with no gene match: 4. The CDR3 loop spans 14 amino acids. The CDR3 region has the DNA TGTGCCAGCAGCCGGACAGGTTTGAACACTGAAGCTTTCTTT. This sequence encodes CASSRTGLNTEAFF.

The CDR3 is CASGQAGSPLHF. In nucleotides, the CDR3 is TGTGCCAGCGGACAGGCTGGTTCACCCCTCCACTTT. The chain is built from TRBV6-2 or TRBV6-3 and TRBJ1-6; 7 bases fit TRBD1. CDR3 length equals 12 residues. V gave up 8 bases and J gave up 9 bases; unmatched junction bases: 4. From germline, CDR1 is MNHEY and CDR2 SVGEGT.

This clonotype was detected only once. The V call is TRBV15, the J call TRBJ1-2, with 9 bases aligning to TRBD1. After removal of 0 bases from V and 8 bases from J, the junction contained 7 bases not matched to a gene. Germline V gives CDR1 LNHNV, CDR2 YYDKDF (reference sequence). The CDR3 has 15 residues. The CDR3 nucleotides are TGTGCCACCAGCAGAGACCGGACAGGGGCCAGCGGCTACACCTTC. It specifies CATSRDRTGASGYTF. Combining the CDR3 with reference TRBV15 and TRBJ1-2 gives the whole variable domain DAMVIQNPRYQVTQFGKPVTLSCSQTLNHNVMYWYQQKSSQAPKLLFHYYDKDFNNEADTPDNFQSRRPNTSFCFLDIRSPGLGDTAMYLCATSRDRTGASGYTFGSGTRLTVV.

V is TRBV29-1 and J is TRBJ2-2; no firm D call. Germline-derived CDR1 and CDR2 are SQVTM and ANQGSEA. This CDR3 spans 12 amino acids. Trimming left V 3 bases short and J 0 bases short, with 2 bases between. CDR3 coding DNA: TGCAGCGTTGACCCGAACACCGGGGAGCTGTTTTTT. Translation: CSVDPNTGELFF.